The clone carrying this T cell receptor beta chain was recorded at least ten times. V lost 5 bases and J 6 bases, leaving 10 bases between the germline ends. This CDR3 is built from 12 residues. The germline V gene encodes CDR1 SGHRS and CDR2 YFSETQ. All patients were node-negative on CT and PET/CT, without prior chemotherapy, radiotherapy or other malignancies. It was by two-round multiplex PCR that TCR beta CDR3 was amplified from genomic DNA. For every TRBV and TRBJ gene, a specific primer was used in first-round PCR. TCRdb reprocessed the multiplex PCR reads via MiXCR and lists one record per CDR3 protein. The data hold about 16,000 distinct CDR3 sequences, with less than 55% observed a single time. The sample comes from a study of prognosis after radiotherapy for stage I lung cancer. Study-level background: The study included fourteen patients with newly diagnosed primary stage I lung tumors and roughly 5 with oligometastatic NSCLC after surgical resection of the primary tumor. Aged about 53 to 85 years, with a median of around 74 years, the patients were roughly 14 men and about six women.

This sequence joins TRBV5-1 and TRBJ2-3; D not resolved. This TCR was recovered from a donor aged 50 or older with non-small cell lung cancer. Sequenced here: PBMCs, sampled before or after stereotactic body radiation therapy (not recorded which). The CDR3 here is CASSRDIDTQYF. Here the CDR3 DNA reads TGCGCCAGCAGTCGCGATATTGATACGCAGTATTTT.